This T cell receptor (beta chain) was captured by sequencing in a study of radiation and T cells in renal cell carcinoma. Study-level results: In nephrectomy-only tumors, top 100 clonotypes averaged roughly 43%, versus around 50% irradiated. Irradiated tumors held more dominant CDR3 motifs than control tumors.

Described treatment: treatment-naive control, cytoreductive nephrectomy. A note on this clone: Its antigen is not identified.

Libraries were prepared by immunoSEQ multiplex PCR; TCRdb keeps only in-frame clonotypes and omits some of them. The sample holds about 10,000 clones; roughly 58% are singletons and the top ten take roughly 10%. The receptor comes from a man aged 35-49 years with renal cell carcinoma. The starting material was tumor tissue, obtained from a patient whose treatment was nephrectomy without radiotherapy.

CDR3 sequence (DNA): TGTGCCAGCAGTTTTGGTTCAGGGTATCGGACTGAAGCTTTCTTT. Encoded protein: CASSFGSGYRTEAFF. This sequence joins TRBV27 and TRBJ1-1; weak D call: TRBD1 (5 bases). The CDR3 runs 15 residues. Germline CDR1 MNHEY, CDR2 SMNVEV (reference sequence). Trimming took 3 bases from V and 5 from J, leaving 16 bases between them.